The 11 T cell receptor beta chains presented below share a single source sample, sequenced in a study of technical replicates of blood from several donors. Sequencing used immunoSEQ multiplex PCR; TCRdb keeps in-frame clones, though not all of them. The sample consists of tens of thousands of clones, roughly 95% of them appearing once. Sequencing was done on a sample of PBMCs. These TCRs come from a human donor in good health. Some clones in this sample may be carry-over from other donors' samples.

This CDR3 is CASSLGPQGQPQHF. Written as DNA, the CDR3 is TGTGCCAGCAGCTTGGGCCCGCAGGGTCAGCCCCAGCATTTT. The chain combines TRBV5-6 with TRBJ1-5, with a possible D match to TRBD1 (5 bases). V was trimmed by 0 bases and J by 6 bases, leaving 10 bases between them. CDR1 is SGHDT and CDR2 is YYEEEE in the germline V gene. The CDR3 contains 14 residues. The full variable domain, in which reference TRBV5-6 and TRBJ1-5 provide the parts outside the CDR3, is DAGVTQSPTHLIKTRGQQVTLRCSPKSGHDTVSWYQQALGQGPQFIFQYYEEEERQRGNFPDRFSGHQFPNYSSELNVNALLLGDSALYLCASSLGPQGQPQHFGDGTRLSIL.

The chain joins TRBV13 to TRBJ2-5; the D gene is possibly TRBD2 (6 bases). Germline loops: CDR1 PRHDT, CDR2 FYEKMQ (reference sequence). The CDR3 totals 14 residues. V was pared by 5 bases and J by 5 bases, with 15 bases between. In DNA, the CDR3 is TGTGCCAGCAGCACGTCTAGGGCGGGGGAGACCCAGTACTTC. This codes for CASSTSRAGETQYF.

V usage is TRBV5-1 and J usage is TRBJ1-1; 7 nucleotides line up with TRBD1. There are 14 residues in the CDR3. Germline V gives CDR1 SGHRS, CDR2 YFSETQ. The V and J ends lost 3 bases and 1 base, in that order; junction bases with no gene match: 3. CDR3 coding DNA: TGCGCCAGCAGCTCGGACAGGAGGAACACTGAAGCTTTCTTT. Translation gives CASSSDRRNTEAFF.

J is TRBJ2-7 and V is TRBV5-6; tentative D call: TRBD2 (7 bases). The germline V gene encodes CDR1 SGHDT and CDR2 YYEEEE. The ends were cut back, 4 bases at V and 5 bases at J, with 22 bases in the middle. The CDR3 loop spans 16 amino acids. The CDR3 here is CASSGPYGGGFNEQYF. In DNA, the CDR3 is TGTGCCAGCAGCGGCCCTTATGGGGGGGGCTTCAACGAGCAGTACTTC.

The J gene is TRBJ1-1, the V gene TRBV7-9; TRBD1 matches 10 bases. The CDR3 is 13 amino acids. The J segment lost 5 bases and the V segment lost 5 bases, leaving 2 bases of the junction unmatched. Germline CDR1 and CDR2: SEHNR and FQNEAQ (reference sequence). The CDR3 is CASSMDRGTEAFF. In nucleotides, the CDR3 is TGTGCCAGCAGCATGGACAGGGGGACTGAAGCTTTCTTT. The full variable domain, in which reference TRBV7-9 and TRBJ1-1 provide the parts outside the CDR3, is DTGVSQNPRHKITKRGQNVTFRCDPISEHNRLYWYRQTLGQGPEFLTYFQNEAQLEKSRLLSDRFSAERPKGSFSTLEIQRTEQGDSAMYLCASSMDRGTEAFFGQGTRLTVV.

This chain links TRBV5-4 with TRBJ2-1; 8 nucleotides agree with TRBD2. The V and J ends lost 1 base and 3 bases, in that order; junction bases with no gene match: 9. Germline assignment: CDR1 SGHNT and CDR2 YYREEE (reference sequence). The CDR3 runs to 17 residues. In DNA form, the CDR3 reads TGTGCCAGCAGCTTGTCGGCTAGCGGGCGTCACTACAATGAGCAGTTCTTC. Translation gives CASSLSASGRHYNEQFF.

V gene TRBV4-3 combines with J gene TRBJ1-6, with TRBD1 matching over 8 bases. The V gene end was trimmed by 3 bases and the J gene end by 5 bases; junction bases not matched to a gene: 12. Per germline, CDR1 LGHNA and CDR2 YSLEER. This CDR3 region has 18 residues. CDR3 in DNA: TGCGCCAGCAGCCAGCAAGCCTTTGGGACAGGCAATAATTCACCCCTCCACTTT. The encoded protein is CASSQQAFGTGNNSPLHF.

The chain links TRBV30 to TRBJ1-1; possibly TRBD1 for D (5 bases). Germline loops: CDR1 GTSNPN, CDR2 SVGIG (reference sequence). Trimming cost V 3 bases and J 5 bases, with 19 bases left between them. CDR3 length: 15 amino acids. The CDR3, as DNA: TGTGCCTGGAGCAGGCAGGCCTTCAAGGGGACTGAAGCTTTCTTT. The encoded protein is CAWSRQAFKGTEAFF.

The chain combines TRBV27 with TRBJ2-7; D uncertain. This CDR3 is built from 14 residues. Germline lookup yields CDR1 MNHEY and CDR2 SMNVEV (reference sequence). The germline V and J ends were trimmed by 0 bases and 3 bases, with 9 bases remaining between them. This chain's CDR3 is CASSLSSPYYEQYF. CDR3 nucleotides: TGTGCCAGCAGTTTATCGTCTCCTTACTACGAGCAGTACTTC.

This chain links TRBV11-2 with TRBJ2-5; no reliable D call. In germline, CDR1 is SGHAT, CDR2 FQNNGV. V was trimmed by 4 bases and J by 5 bases, leaving 11 bases between them. This CDR3 is built from 13 residues. Here the CDR3 reads CASSSGVVETQYF. In DNA form, the CDR3 reads TGTGCCAGCAGCTCAGGTGTAGTCGAGACCCAGTACTTC.

The chain couples TRBV7-9 to TRBJ2-3; TRBD2 matches at 11 bases. Germline CDR1 reads SEHNR; CDR2 reads FQNEAQ (reference sequence). The junction had 3 bases not matched to a gene; V was cut back by 6 bases and J by 1 base. The CDR3 contains 15 residues. The CDR3 bases are TGTGCCAGCAGGGCGACTAGCGGGGGCACAGATACGCAGTATTTT. Encoded protein: CASRATSGGTDTQYF.